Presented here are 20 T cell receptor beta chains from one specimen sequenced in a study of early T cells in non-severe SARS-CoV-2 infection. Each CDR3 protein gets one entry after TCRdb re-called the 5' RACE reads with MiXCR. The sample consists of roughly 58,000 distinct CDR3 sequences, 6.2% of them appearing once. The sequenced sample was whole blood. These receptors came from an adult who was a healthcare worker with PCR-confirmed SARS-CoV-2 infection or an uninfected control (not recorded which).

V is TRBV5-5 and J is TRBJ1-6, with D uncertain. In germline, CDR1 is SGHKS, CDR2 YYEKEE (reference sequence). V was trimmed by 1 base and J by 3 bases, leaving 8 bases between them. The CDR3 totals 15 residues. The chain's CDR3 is CASSLNNNYNSPLHF. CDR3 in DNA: TGTGCCAGCAGCTTGAACAATAACTATAATTCACCCCTCCACTTT.

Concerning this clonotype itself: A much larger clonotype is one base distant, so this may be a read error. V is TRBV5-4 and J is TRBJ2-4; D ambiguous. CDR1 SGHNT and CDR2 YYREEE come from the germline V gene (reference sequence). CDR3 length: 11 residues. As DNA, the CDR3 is TGTGTCAGCAGCGCTAAAAACATTCAGTACTTC. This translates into CVSSAKNIQYF.

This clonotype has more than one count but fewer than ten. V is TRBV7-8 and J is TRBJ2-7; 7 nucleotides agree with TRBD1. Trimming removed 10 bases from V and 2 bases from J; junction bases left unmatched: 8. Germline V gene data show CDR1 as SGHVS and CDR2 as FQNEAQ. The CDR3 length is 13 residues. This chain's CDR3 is CATFFDRAYEQYF. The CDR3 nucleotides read TGTGCCACCTTCTTCGACAGGGCCTACGAGCAGTACTTC.

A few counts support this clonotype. The CDR3 bases are TGTGCCAGCAGTTTTCACGCAGTGCCGCGGGAGCTGTTTTTT. It encodes CASSFHAVPRELFF. The chain has TRBV12-3 or TRBV12-4 and TRBJ2-2, with D hard to call. Trimming left V 3 bases short and J 9 bases short, with 14 bases between. CDR3 size: 14 residues.

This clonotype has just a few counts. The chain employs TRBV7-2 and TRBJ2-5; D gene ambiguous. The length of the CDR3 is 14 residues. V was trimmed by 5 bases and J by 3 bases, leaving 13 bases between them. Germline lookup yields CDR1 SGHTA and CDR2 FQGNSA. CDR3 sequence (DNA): TGTGCCAGCAGCCGAGGTCTGGGTAAAGAGACCCAGTACTTC. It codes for CASSRGLGKETQYF.

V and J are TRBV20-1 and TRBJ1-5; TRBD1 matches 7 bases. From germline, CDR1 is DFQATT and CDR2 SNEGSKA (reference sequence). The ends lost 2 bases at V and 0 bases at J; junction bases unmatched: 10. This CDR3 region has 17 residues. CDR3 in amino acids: CSARLRSGTASNQPQHF. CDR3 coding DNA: TGCAGTGCTAGACTTAGATCCGGGACAGCTAGCAATCAGCCCCAGCATTTT.

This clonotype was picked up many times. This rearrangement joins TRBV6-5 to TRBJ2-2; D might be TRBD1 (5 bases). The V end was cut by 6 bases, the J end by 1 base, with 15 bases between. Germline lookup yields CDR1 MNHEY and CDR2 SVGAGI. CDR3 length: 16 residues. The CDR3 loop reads CASRDTFGENTGELFF. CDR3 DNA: TGTGCCAGCAGGGACACGTTCGGAGAGAACACCGGGGAGCTGTTTTTT.

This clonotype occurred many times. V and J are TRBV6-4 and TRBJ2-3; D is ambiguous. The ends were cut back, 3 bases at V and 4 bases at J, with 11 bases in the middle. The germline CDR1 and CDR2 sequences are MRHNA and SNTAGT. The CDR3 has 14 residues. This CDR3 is CASSERGPPDTQYF. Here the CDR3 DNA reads TGTGCCAGCAGTGAACGTGGGCCCCCAGATACGCAGTATTTT.

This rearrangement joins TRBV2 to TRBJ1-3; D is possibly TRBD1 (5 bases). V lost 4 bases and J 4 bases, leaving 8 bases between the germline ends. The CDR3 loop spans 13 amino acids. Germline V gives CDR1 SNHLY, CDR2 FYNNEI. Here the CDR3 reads CASSVGDGNTIYF. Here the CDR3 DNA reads TGTGCCAGCAGTGTAGGGGACGGAAACACCATATATTTT.

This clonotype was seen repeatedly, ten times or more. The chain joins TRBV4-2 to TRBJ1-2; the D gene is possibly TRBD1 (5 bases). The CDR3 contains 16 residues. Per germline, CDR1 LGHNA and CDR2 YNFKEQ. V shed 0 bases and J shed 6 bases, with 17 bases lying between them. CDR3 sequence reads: CASSQDSKGLANGYTF. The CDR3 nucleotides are TGTGCCAGCAGCCAAGATTCGAAGGGGTTAGCGAATGGCTACACCTTC.

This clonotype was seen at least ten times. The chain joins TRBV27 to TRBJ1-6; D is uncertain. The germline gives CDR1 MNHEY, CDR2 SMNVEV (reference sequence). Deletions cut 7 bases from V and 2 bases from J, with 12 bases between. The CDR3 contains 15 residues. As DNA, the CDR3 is TGTGCCAGCACCCGAGGAGGGCCCTATAATTCACCCCTCCACTTT. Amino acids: CASTRGGPYNSPLHF.

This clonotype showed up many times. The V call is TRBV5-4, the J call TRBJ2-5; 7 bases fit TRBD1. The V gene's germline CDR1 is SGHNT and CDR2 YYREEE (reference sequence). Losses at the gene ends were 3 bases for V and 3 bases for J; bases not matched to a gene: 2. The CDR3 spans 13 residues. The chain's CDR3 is CASSSGGEETQYF. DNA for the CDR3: TGTGCCAGCAGCTCAGGGGGTGAAGAGACCCAGTACTTC.

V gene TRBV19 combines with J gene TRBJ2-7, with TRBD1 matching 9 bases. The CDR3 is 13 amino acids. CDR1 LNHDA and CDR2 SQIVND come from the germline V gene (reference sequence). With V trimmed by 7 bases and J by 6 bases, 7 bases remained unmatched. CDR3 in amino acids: CASTPGQGTEQYF. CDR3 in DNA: TGTGCCAGTACGCCGGGACAGGGCACCGAGCAGTACTTC.

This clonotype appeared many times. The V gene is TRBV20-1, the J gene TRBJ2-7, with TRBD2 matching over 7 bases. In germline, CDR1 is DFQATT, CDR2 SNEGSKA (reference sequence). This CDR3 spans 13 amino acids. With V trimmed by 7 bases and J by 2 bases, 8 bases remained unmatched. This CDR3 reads CSVRSGGTYEQYF. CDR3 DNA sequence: TGCAGTGTGAGATCGGGGGGAACCTACGAGCAGTACTTC.

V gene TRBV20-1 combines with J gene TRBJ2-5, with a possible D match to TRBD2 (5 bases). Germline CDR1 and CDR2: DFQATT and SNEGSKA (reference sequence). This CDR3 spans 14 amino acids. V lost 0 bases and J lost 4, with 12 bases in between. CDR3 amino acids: CSARDAVRGETQYF. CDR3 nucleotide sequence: TGCAGTGCTAGAGATGCGGTCCGGGGAGAGACCCAGTACTTC.

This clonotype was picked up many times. DNA for the CDR3: TGTGCCAGCAGCTTAGTTGGGACTCCTTACGAGCAGTACTTC. It specifies CASSLVGTPYEQYF. This chain uses TRBV7-2 with TRBJ2-7, with D perhaps matching TRBD2 (6 bases). Trimming took 1 base from V and 4 from J, leaving 11 bases between them. There are 14 residues in the CDR3. Germline CDR1 is SGHTA and CDR2 is FQGNSA.

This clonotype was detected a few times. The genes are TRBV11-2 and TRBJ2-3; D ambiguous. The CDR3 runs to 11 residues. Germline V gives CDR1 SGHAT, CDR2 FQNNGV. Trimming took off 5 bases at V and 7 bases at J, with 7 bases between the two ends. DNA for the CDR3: TGTGCCAGCAGCCTTCGATATACGCAGTATTTT. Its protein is CASSLRYTQYF.

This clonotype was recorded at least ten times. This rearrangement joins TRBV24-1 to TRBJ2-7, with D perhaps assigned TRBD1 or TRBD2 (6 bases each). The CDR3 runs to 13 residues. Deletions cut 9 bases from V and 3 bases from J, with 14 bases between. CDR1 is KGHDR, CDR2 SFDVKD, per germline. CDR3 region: CATPRRGNYEQYF. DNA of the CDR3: TGTGCCACCCCCAGGAGGGGGAACTACGAGCAGTACTTC.

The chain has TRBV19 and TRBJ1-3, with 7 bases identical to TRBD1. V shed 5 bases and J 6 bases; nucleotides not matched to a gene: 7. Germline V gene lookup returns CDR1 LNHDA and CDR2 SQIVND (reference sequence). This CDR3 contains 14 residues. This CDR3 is CASSPRQGLNTIYF. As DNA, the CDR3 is TGTGCCAGTAGTCCCAGACAGGGATTAAACACCATATATTTT. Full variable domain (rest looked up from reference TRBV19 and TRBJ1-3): DGGITQSPKYLFRKEGQNVTLSCEQNLNHDAMYWYRQDPGQGLRLIYYSQIVNDFQKGDIAEGYSVSREKKESFPLTVTSAQKNPTAFYLCASSPRQGLNTIYFGEGSWLTVV.

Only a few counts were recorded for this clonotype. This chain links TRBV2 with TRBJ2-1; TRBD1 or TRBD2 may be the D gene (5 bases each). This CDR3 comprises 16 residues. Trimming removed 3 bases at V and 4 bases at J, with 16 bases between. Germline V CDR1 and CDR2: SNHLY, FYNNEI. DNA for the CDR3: TGTGCCAGCAGTGAGAGGAGGTCAGGGCTATACAATGAGCAGTTCTTC. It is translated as CASSERRSGLYNEQFF.